This TCR beta chain stems from a study of blood T cell repertoires in COVID-19. Looking at the study overall: The United States, Italy and Spain provided the acute and convalescent COVID-19 samples. T cells, B-cell-depleted T cells, or PBMCs provided the cDNA or gDNA that served as material.

The CDR3 has 17 amino acids. Germline V gene sequence: CDR1 SGHAT, CDR2 FQNNGV. V shed 4 bases and J 0 bases; nucleotides not matched to a gene: 5. Original analysis: Cell counts per sample came from amplifying reference gene primers. Data came from immunoSEQ multiplex PCR; TCRdb stores just in-frame clones and leaves some out. V, J and clone size were drawn from that table, and D and trimming were deduced from the DNA. The sample lists under 250,000 clones; roughly 86% were seen once. The rearrangement joins TRBV11-2 to TRBJ1-6; 8 positions agree with TRBD1. Sample: peripheral blood. The origin of this receptor is an elderly man with acute or convalescent COVID-19. The CDR3 reads CASSYRTGSSYNSPLHF. CDR3 coding DNA: TGTGCCAGCAGCTACCGGACAGGGAGCTCCTATAATTCACCCCTCCACTTT.